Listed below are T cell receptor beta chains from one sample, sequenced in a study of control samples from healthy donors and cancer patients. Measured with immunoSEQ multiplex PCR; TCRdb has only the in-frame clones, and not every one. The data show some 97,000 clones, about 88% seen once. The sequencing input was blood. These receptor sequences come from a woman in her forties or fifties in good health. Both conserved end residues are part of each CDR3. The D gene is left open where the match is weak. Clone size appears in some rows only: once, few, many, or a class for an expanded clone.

cdr3_nt: TGTGCCAGCAGTTACCAAGCGGGAGTAATTGCGGGGGGCACAGATACGCAGTATTTT; cdr3_aa: CASSYQAGVIAGGTDTQYF; j_call: TRBJ2-3; v_call: TRBV6-2/TRBV6-3; d_call: TRBD2; clone_size: .
cdr3_nt: TGTGCCAGCAGCTTAGGGTCCTCCCGTGACAATGAGCAGTTCTTC; cdr3_aa: CASSLGSSRDNEQFF; j_call: TRBJ2-1; v_call: TRBV7-9; d_call: .; clone_size: .
cdr3_nt: TGCGCCAGCAGCCTTTGGGGGGGGGCAGATACGCAGTATTTT; cdr3_aa: CASSLWGGADTQYF; j_call: TRBJ2-3; v_call: TRBV4-3; d_call: TRBD2; clone_size: once
cdr3_nt: TGTGCCACCAGTGATTTTACCAGGGGCAATGAGCAGTTCTTC; cdr3_aa: CATSDFTRGNEQFF; j_call: TRBJ2-1; v_call: TRBV24-1; d_call: .; clone_size: .
cdr3_nt: TGTGCCAGCAGATTAGGGACCAGGGGAACTAATGAAAAACTGTTTTTT; cdr3_aa: CASRLGTRGTNEKLFF; j_call: TRBJ1-4; v_call: TRBV6-6; d_call: .; clone_size: .
cdr3_nt: TGCGCCAGCAGCCAACCCACTAGCGGGAGAGGGAAGACCCAGTACTTC; cdr3_aa: CASSQPTSGRGKTQYF; j_call: TRBJ2-5; v_call: TRBV4-1; d_call: TRBD2; clone_size: .
cdr3_nt: TGTGCCAGCTCACAACAGGGCACCTACAATGAGCAGTTCTTC; cdr3_aa: CASSQQGTYNEQFF; j_call: TRBJ2-1; v_call: TRBV18; d_call: .; clone_size: .
cdr3_nt: TGTGCCAGTACCGGAACCTACAATGAGCAGTTCTTC; cdr3_aa: CASTGTYNEQFF; j_call: TRBJ2-1; v_call: TRBV19; d_call: .; clone_size: .
cdr3_nt: TGTGCCAGCAGCTTCGCAGGTGGCGAGCAGTACTTC; cdr3_aa: CASSFAGGEQYF; j_call: TRBJ2-7; v_call: TRBV27; d_call: .; clone_size: .
cdr3_nt: TGTGCCAGCAGCAATAGGGTCGGGGGCGGAAACACTGAAGCTTTCTTT; cdr3_aa: CASSNRVGGGNTEAFF; j_call: TRBJ1-1; v_call: TRBV7-9; d_call: .; clone_size: few
cdr3_nt: TGTGCCAGCAGCTTAATGGGAGGGAAGGATGAAGCTTTCTTT; cdr3_aa: CASSLMGGKDEAFF; j_call: TRBJ1-1; v_call: TRBV7-9; d_call: .; clone_size: .
cdr3_nt: TGTGCCAGCTCACTCGCGTCATCAGGGGGCGGCACTGAAGCTTTCTTT; cdr3_aa: CASSLASSGGGTEAFF; j_call: TRBJ1-1; v_call: TRBV18; d_call: TRBD1; clone_size: once
cdr3_nt: TGTGCCAGCAGCCGACAAGACTGGGGGCGGTCAGATACGCAGTATTTT; cdr3_aa: CASSRQDWGRSDTQYF; j_call: TRBJ2-3; v_call: TRBV3-1/TRBV3-2; d_call: .; clone_size: .
cdr3_nt: TGTGCCAGCTCACTTAATCGCCGGGAGAACAATGAGCAGTTCTTC; cdr3_aa: CASSLNRRENNEQFF; j_call: TRBJ2-1; v_call: TRBV18; d_call: .; clone_size: .
cdr3_nt: TGTGCCAGCATAGACGGCTCCTACGAGCAGTACTTC; cdr3_aa: CASIDGSYEQYF; j_call: TRBJ2-7; v_call: TRBV2; d_call: .; clone_size: .
cdr3_nt: TGTGCCAGCAGCTTGGTGACGACAGGGTCTGGAAACACCATATATTTT; cdr3_aa: CASSLVTTGSGNTIYF; j_call: TRBJ1-3; v_call: TRBV5-6; d_call: TRBD1; clone_size: .
cdr3_nt: TGTGCCAGCAGCTTTATGAGAGGGTCCACCGGGGAGCTGTTTTTT; cdr3_aa: CASSFMRGSTGELFF; j_call: TRBJ2-2; v_call: TRBV7-8; d_call: .; clone_size: .
cdr3_nt: TGTGCCAGCAGCCGTTCCCAGGGGGGCACCGGGGAGCTGTTTTTT; cdr3_aa: CASSRSQGGTGELFF; j_call: TRBJ2-2; v_call: TRBV11-3; d_call: .; clone_size: .
cdr3_nt: TGTGCCAGCAGCCCTTCCAGGGAACATGGCTACACCTTC; cdr3_aa: CASSPSREHGYTF; j_call: TRBJ1-2; v_call: TRBV7-3; d_call: .; clone_size: few
cdr3_nt: TGTGCCACATTGGGGTTATTAGCGGAAGCTTTCTTT; cdr3_aa: CATLGLLAEAFF; j_call: TRBJ1-1; v_call: TRBV12-3/TRBV12-4; d_call: .; clone_size: .
cdr3_nt: TGTGCCAGCAGCTTAGGGGGACCCCCTAGCTCTGGGGCCAACGTCCTGACTTTC; cdr3_aa: CASSLGGPPSSGANVLTF; j_call: TRBJ2-6; v_call: TRBV11-2; d_call: .; clone_size: .
cdr3_nt: TGTGCCAGCAGCGTAGGCCAGGGGGGGAACACCGGGGAGCTGTTTTTT; cdr3_aa: CASSVGQGGNTGELFF; j_call: TRBJ2-2; v_call: TRBV9; d_call: .; clone_size: .
cdr3_nt: TGTGCCAGTAGTATTAACGCGGGGACGGGGAGGAACACTGAAGCTTTCTTT; cdr3_aa: CASSINAGTGRNTEAFF; j_call: TRBJ1-1; v_call: TRBV19; d_call: .; clone_size: .
cdr3_nt: TGTGCCAGCAGCTTAGGAGACCCCGGGGGGGAGACCCAGTACTTC; cdr3_aa: CASSLGDPGGETQYF; j_call: TRBJ2-5; v_call: TRBV7-2; d_call: TRBD2; clone_size: .
cdr3_nt: TGTGCCAGTAGCCTAATGGGTCAGGGGCCCCAGCATTTT; cdr3_aa: CASSLMGQGPQHF; j_call: TRBJ1-5; v_call: TRBV19; d_call: .; clone_size: .
cdr3_nt: TGTGCCAGCAGCTTTCAGGGAGGCTATGGCTACACCTTC; cdr3_aa: CASSFQGGYGYTF; j_call: TRBJ1-2; v_call: TRBV11-2; d_call: .; clone_size: .
cdr3_nt: TGTGCCAGCACCCCCAGCCACTCTGGAAACACCATATATTTT; cdr3_aa: CASTPSHSGNTIYF; j_call: TRBJ1-3; v_call: TRBV2; d_call: .; clone_size: .
cdr3_nt: TGTGCCAGCAGCCGACAGGGGGCCACCCGCTCTGGGGCCAACGTCCTGACTTTC; cdr3_aa: CASSRQGATRSGANVLTF; j_call: TRBJ2-6; v_call: TRBV6-2/TRBV6-3; d_call: TRBD1; clone_size: .
cdr3_nt: TGTGCCAGCAGCCAAGAGCTGTGGGGGGGCTCTGAAAAACTGTTTTTT; cdr3_aa: CASSQELWGGSEKLFF; j_call: TRBJ1-4; v_call: TRBV14; d_call: .; clone_size: .
cdr3_nt: TGTGCCACCAAGACTAGCGGGAGGTCGAACACCGGGGAGCTGTTTTTT; cdr3_aa: CATKTSGRSNTGELFF; j_call: TRBJ2-2; v_call: TRBV27; d_call: TRBD2; clone_size: .
cdr3_nt: TGTGCCAGCAGCTTAGGGGCAGGTTTAAACGAGCAGTACTTC; cdr3_aa: CASSLGAGLNEQYF; j_call: TRBJ2-7; v_call: TRBV7-8; d_call: .; clone_size: medium-sized
cdr3_nt: TGCGCCAGCAGCTGGTCGGAGACGATCTACGAGCAGTACTTC; cdr3_aa: CASSWSETIYEQYF; j_call: TRBJ2-7; v_call: TRBV5-1; d_call: .; clone_size: .
cdr3_nt: TGTGCCAGCAGCCAAGATTTGCAGGGCACGAATTCACCCCTCCACTTT; cdr3_aa: CASSQDLQGTNSPLHF; j_call: TRBJ1-6; v_call: TRBV4-2; d_call: .; clone_size: .
cdr3_nt: TGTGCCAGCAGCCAAGCAACGGGGGGGAATCAGCCCCAGCATTTT; cdr3_aa: CASSQATGGNQPQHF; j_call: TRBJ1-5; v_call: TRBV4-2; d_call: .; clone_size: .
cdr3_nt: TGCGCCAGCAGCCATAGACAGGGAAACACTGAAGCTTTCTTT; cdr3_aa: CASSHRQGNTEAFF; j_call: TRBJ1-1; v_call: TRBV4-1; d_call: TRBD1; clone_size: .
cdr3_nt: TGTGCCTGCCGGGACAGGGGCCCCAAGAACACTGAAGCTTTCTTT; cdr3_aa: CACRDRGPKNTEAFF; j_call: TRBJ1-1; v_call: TRBV30; d_call: TRBD1; clone_size: .
cdr3_nt: TGTGCCAGCAGCTCGATCCCGGGGAGGTTCGGTGAAAAACTGTTTTTT; cdr3_aa: CASSSIPGRFGEKLFF; j_call: TRBJ1-4; v_call: TRBV5-8; d_call: .; clone_size: .
cdr3_nt: TGTGCCAGCAGCTTAGAAGGGACAGGGTCTCAGCCCCAGCATTTT; cdr3_aa: CASSLEGTGSQPQHF; j_call: TRBJ1-5; v_call: TRBV7-6; d_call: TRBD1; clone_size: .
cdr3_nt: TGTGCCTGGAGGGTCGCCGGACAGCTAAACACCGGGGAGCTGTTTTTT; cdr3_aa: CAWRVAGQLNTGELFF; j_call: TRBJ2-2; v_call: TRBV30; d_call: .; clone_size: .
cdr3_nt: TGTGCCACCAGCAGAGAACCTTCTGGGGTTGGCACAGATACGCAGTATTTT; cdr3_aa: CATSREPSGVGTDTQYF; j_call: TRBJ2-3; v_call: TRBV15; d_call: .; clone_size: few
cdr3_nt: TGTGCCAGCAGCGTGAACGAGCAGTACTTC; cdr3_aa: CASSVNEQYF; j_call: TRBJ2-7; v_call: TRBV9; d_call: .; clone_size: .
cdr3_nt: TGCGCCAGCAGCTTGTACGCGGGGATTTCGACCGATGAGCAGTTCTTC; cdr3_aa: CASSLYAGISTDEQFF; j_call: TRBJ2-1; v_call: TRBV5-1; d_call: .; clone_size: .
cdr3_nt: TGTGCCAGCAGCTTAAGGAGCGGGGGGGCCAGTGAGCAGTTCTTC; cdr3_aa: CASSLRSGGASEQFF; j_call: TRBJ2-1; v_call: TRBV7-3; d_call: TRBD2; clone_size: .
cdr3_nt: TGTGCCAGCAGGACCGTCCGGGGACAAAAAGAGACCCAGTACTTC; cdr3_aa: CASRTVRGQKETQYF; j_call: TRBJ2-5; v_call: TRBV6-5; d_call: .; clone_size: once
cdr3_nt: TGCAGTGCTAGTTCCGGACTAGCCTTTTCCGGGGAGCTGTTTTTT; cdr3_aa: CSASSGLAFSGELFF; j_call: TRBJ2-2; v_call: TRBV20-1; d_call: TRBD2; clone_size: .
cdr3_nt: TGTGCCAGCAGTGACTCGGCGCAGAACACCGGGGAGCTGTTTTTT; cdr3_aa: CASSDSAQNTGELFF; j_call: TRBJ2-2; v_call: TRBV6-4; d_call: .; clone_size: .
cdr3_nt: TGTGCCAGCAGTTACGGTTCGATGGGGGTCACAGATACGCAGTATTTT; cdr3_aa: CASSYGSMGVTDTQYF; j_call: TRBJ2-3; v_call: TRBV6-5; d_call: .; clone_size: .
cdr3_nt: TGTGCCACCAACCCGGGGGGGCGGGACGAGCAGTACTTC; cdr3_aa: CATNPGGRDEQYF; j_call: TRBJ2-7; v_call: TRBV11-2; d_call: TRBD2; clone_size: .
cdr3_nt: TGTGCCAGCAGTGAGCAACAGGGGATAGAGACCCAGTACTTC; cdr3_aa: CASSEQQGIETQYF; j_call: TRBJ2-5; v_call: TRBV2; d_call: TRBD1; clone_size: .
cdr3_nt: TGTGCCAGCAGCTTGATGGGGGATCGGGAGGAGACCCAGTACTTC; cdr3_aa: CASSLMGDREETQYF; j_call: TRBJ2-5; v_call: TRBV5-6; d_call: .; clone_size: .